This T cell receptor beta chain was captured by sequencing in a study of shared clonotypes between healthy human individuals. Study at large: Each donor's CD8 memory used one plate, CD8 naive two, each CD4 subset three.

Study outcomes and limitations: Sequencing depth was a factor that was expected to affect clonotype sharing among donors. It was the non-shared clonotypes that had lower generation probabilities than clonotypes shared by all four donors.

Germline CDR1 ENHRY, CDR2 SYGVKD. The V gene end was trimmed by 7 bases and the J gene end by 2 bases; junction bases not matched to a gene: 4. This CDR3 region has 13 residues. Method: immunoSEQ multiplex PCR; TCRdb's copy keeps in-frame clones and lacks some. Among around 2,100,000 clones listed, roughly 94% were seen once. CD45RO-negative, CCR7-positively selected cells formed the naive CD8 fraction, excluding terminally differentiated effector memory CD45RA+ cells. For this clone: Its antigen is not identified.

The clonotype originates from a man younger than 35 in good health. Material for sequencing was naive CD8+ T cells sorted from blood. V gene TRBV10-3 combines with J gene TRBJ2-5; the match to TRBD2 covers 7 bases. The CDR3 bases are TGTGCCATCACCGGGGAGGGGCAAGAGACCCAGTACTTC. The encoded protein is CAITGEGQETQYF.